These T cell receptor beta chains were read from a single sample in a study of human T cells and chemical hapten exposure. Each CDR3 protein is one row after TCRdb ran MiXCR on the RACE reads. There are 110,000 or so distinct CDR3 sequences in the sample; 9% to 9.5% occur only once, and around 3% lies in the top ten. Sample: whole blood, taken in connection with sensitization to the hapten diphenylcyclopropenone (DPC). The receptors were sampled from a woman aged 40-49 years with alopecia areata. Some clones in this sample may be carry-over from other donors' samples. Each CDR3 is given with its conserved first and last residue. The order of the fields is J gene, D gene, clone size, V gene, CDR3 protein, CDR3 DNA. A D gene is named only where the DNA matches it firmly. Where a row states a size, it is once, few, many or the class of an expanded clone; other rows omit it.

J gene: TRBJ1-6
D gene: -
clone size: many
V gene: TRBV5-8
CDR3 protein: CASPWEGLPFDSPLHF
CDR3 DNA: TGTGCCAGCCCCTGGGAGGGGCTCCCTTTTGATTCACCCCTCCACTTT

J gene: TRBJ2-3
D gene: -
clone size: many
V gene: TRBV29-1
CDR3 protein: CSVEAGTDTQYF
CDR3 DNA: TGCAGCGTTGAAGCGGGCACAGATACGCAGTATTTT

J gene: TRBJ2-3
D gene: TRBD2
clone size: many
V gene: TRBV24-1
CDR3 protein: CATSSLLRAGGADTQYF
CDR3 DNA: TGTGCCACCAGCTCCCTACTTCGAGCGGGGGGGGCAGATACGCAGTATTTT

J gene: TRBJ1-1
D gene: -
clone size: few
V gene: TRBV4-1
CDR3 protein: CASSHSVGNTEAFF
CDR3 DNA: TGCGCCAGCAGCCACAGCGTAGGGAACACTGAAGCTTTCTTT

J gene: TRBJ1-1
D gene: -
clone size: many
V gene: TRBV20-1
CDR3 protein: CSALPFSHPGGGTEAFF
CDR3 DNA: TGCAGTGCCCTGCCCTTTTCCCACCCTGGGGGGGGCACTGAAGCTTTCTTT

J gene: TRBJ1-6
D gene: TRBD1
clone size: many
V gene: TRBV20-1
CDR3 protein: CSASNRDRGNSPLHF
CDR3 DNA: TGCAGTGCTAGTAACCGGGACAGGGGAAATTCACCCCTCCACTTT

J gene: TRBJ2-1
D gene: -
clone size: many
V gene: TRBV5-6
CDR3 protein: CASSFQGYNEQFF
CDR3 DNA: TGTGCCAGCAGCTTCCAGGGTTACAATGAGCAGTTCTTC

J gene: TRBJ1-2
D gene: -
clone size: -
V gene: TRBV5-1
CDR3 protein: CASSLQVSNYGYTF
CDR3 DNA: TGCGCCAGCAGCCTACAGGTTTCTAACTATGGCTACACCTTC

J gene: TRBJ2-2
D gene: TRBD1
clone size: few
V gene: TRBV2
CDR3 protein: CASSAQGANTGELFF
CDR3 DNA: TGTGCCAGCAGTGCCCAGGGGGCGAACACCGGGGAGCTGTTTTTT

J gene: TRBJ2-7
D gene: -
clone size: few
V gene: TRBV20-1
CDR3 protein: CSAYDIISYEQYF
CDR3 DNA: TGCAGTGCTTATGACATCATCTCCTACGAGCAGTACTTC

J gene: TRBJ2-7
D gene: -
clone size: -
V gene: TRBV10-3
CDR3 protein: CAISEVGEQYF
CDR3 DNA: TGTGCCATCAGTGAGGTGGGCGAGCAGTACTTC

J gene: TRBJ2-3
D gene: -
clone size: few
V gene: TRBV7-2
CDR3 protein: CASSLRRDISTDTQYF
CDR3 DNA: TGTGCCAGCAGCTTGAGGCGGGACATTAGCACAGATACGCAGTATTTT

J gene: TRBJ2-2
D gene: TRBD1
clone size: few
V gene: TRBV11-2
CDR3 protein: CASRNFGQARTGELFF
CDR3 DNA: TGTGCCAGCAGAAATTTCGGACAGGCGAGGACCGGGGAGCTGTTTTTT

J gene: TRBJ2-5
D gene: -
clone size: few
V gene: TRBV5-1
CDR3 protein: CASSARGGQETQYF
CDR3 DNA: TGCGCCAGCAGCGCGCGGGGCGGCCAAGAGACCCAGTACTTC

J gene: TRBJ1-2
D gene: -
clone size: few
V gene: TRBV7-2
CDR3 protein: CASSPDSPVLVTGYTF
CDR3 DNA: TGTGCCAGCAGCCCAGACTCGCCAGTTTTAGTTACGGGCTACACCTTC

J gene: TRBJ1-5
D gene: -
clone size: -
V gene: TRBV6-2/TRBV6-3
CDR3 protein: CASSYNRVDGNQPQHF
CDR3 DNA: TGTGCCAGCAGTTACAACAGGGTGGATGGCAATCAGCCCCAGCATTTT

J gene: TRBJ2-3
D gene: TRBD2
clone size: -
V gene: TRBV7-9
CDR3 protein: CASSSPPRRGGLTDTQYF
CDR3 DNA: TGTGCCAGCAGTTCTCCTCCCCGCCGGGGGGGACTTACAGATACGCAGTATTTT

J gene: TRBJ1-2
D gene: -
clone size: many
V gene: TRBV3-1
CDR3 protein: CASSQGNGPNYGYTF
CDR3 DNA: TGTGCCAGCAGCCAAGGGAATGGACCTAACTATGGCTACACCTTC

J gene: TRBJ1-2
D gene: -
clone size: many
V gene: TRBV4-2
CDR3 protein: CASSQDGRVLSYGYTF
CDR3 DNA: TGTGCCAGCAGCCAAGATGGCAGGGTGTTAAGTTATGGCTACACCTTC

J gene: TRBJ1-2
D gene: -
clone size: many
V gene: TRBV29-1
CDR3 protein: CSVVENYGYTF
CDR3 DNA: TGCAGCGTTGTAGAAAACTATGGCTACACCTTC

J gene: TRBJ1-2
D gene: -
clone size: -
V gene: TRBV12-5
CDR3 protein: CASGRDRSSYGYTF
CDR3 DNA: TGTGCTAGTGGCCGGGACCGATCCTCCTATGGCTACACCTTC

J gene: TRBJ2-1
D gene: TRBD2
clone size: -
V gene: TRBV7-9
CDR3 protein: CASSFLAGGPHEQFF
CDR3 DNA: TGTGCCAGCAGCTTTCTAGCGGGGGGGCCCCATGAGCAGTTCTTC

J gene: TRBJ2-7
D gene: -
clone size: -
V gene: TRBV18
CDR3 protein: CASSPNPRSSYEQYF
CDR3 DNA: TGTGCCAGCTCACCAAACCCTAGGAGCTCCTACGAGCAGTACTTC

J gene: TRBJ1-3
D gene: -
clone size: many
V gene: TRBV2
CDR3 protein: CASSEGVAPGNTIYF
CDR3 DNA: TGTGCCAGCAGCGAGGGGGTGGCCCCTGGAAACACCATATATTTT

J gene: TRBJ2-3
D gene: TRBD2
clone size: -
V gene: TRBV6-1
CDR3 protein: CASSEAGGPDPQYF
CDR3 DNA: TGTGCCAGCAGTGAGGCGGGGGGCCCAGACCCGCAGTATTTT

J gene: TRBJ2-1
D gene: TRBD2
clone size: many
V gene: TRBV19
CDR3 protein: CASRLAGAYNEQFF
CDR3 DNA: TGTGCCAGTAGGTTAGCGGGGGCCTACAATGAGCAGTTCTTC

J gene: TRBJ2-7
D gene: -
clone size: -
V gene: TRBV6-6
CDR3 protein: CASLYPGQTYEQYF
CDR3 DNA: TGTGCCAGCCTGTACCCCGGACAGACCTACGAGCAGTACTTC

J gene: TRBJ2-6
D gene: -
clone size: -
V gene: TRBV6-1
CDR3 protein: CATRRGRASGANVLTF
CDR3 DNA: TGTGCCACACGACGGGGGCGGGCCTCTGGGGCCAACGTCCTGACTTTC

J gene: TRBJ1-1
D gene: -
clone size: few
V gene: TRBV30
CDR3 protein: CAWSVPGRVKAFF
CDR3 DNA: TGTGCCTGGAGTGTACCGGGCAGGGTAAAAGCTTTCTTT

J gene: TRBJ2-2
D gene: -
clone size: -
V gene: TRBV7-3
CDR3 protein: CASSSGWNTGELFF
CDR3 DNA: TGTGCCAGCAGCTCGGGGTGGAACACCGGGGAGCTGTTTTTT

J gene: TRBJ2-5
D gene: -
clone size: -
V gene: TRBV5-6
CDR3 protein: CASSVRLQETQYF
CDR3 DNA: TGTGCCAGCAGCGTCAGGTTACAAGAGACCCAGTACTTC

J gene: TRBJ1-2
D gene: -
clone size: -
V gene: TRBV20-1
CDR3 protein: CSSGQGIPYGYTF
CDR3 DNA: TGCAGCTCGGGGCAGGGGATTCCCTATGGCTACACCTTC

J gene: TRBJ1-5
D gene: TRBD1
clone size: -
V gene: TRBV12-5
CDR3 protein: CAGETGIHQPQHF
CDR3 DNA: TGTGCTGGCGAGACAGGGATACATCAGCCCCAGCATTTT

J gene: TRBJ1-1
D gene: TRBD1
clone size: many
V gene: TRBV2
CDR3 protein: CASRGQATLGNTEAFF
CDR3 DNA: TGTGCCAGCAGGGGACAGGCAACCCTAGGGAACACTGAAGCTTTCTTT

J gene: TRBJ2-7
D gene: -
clone size: -
V gene: TRBV7-2
CDR3 protein: CASSTDTHYEQYF
CDR3 DNA: TGTGCCAGCAGCACGGACACCCATTACGAGCAGTACTTC

J gene: TRBJ2-2
D gene: -
clone size: many
V gene: TRBV6-8
CDR3 protein: CASSYIPGELFF
CDR3 DNA: TGTGCCAGCAGTTATATCCCCGGGGAGCTGTTTTTT

J gene: TRBJ1-6
D gene: TRBD1
clone size: few
V gene: TRBV3-1
CDR3 protein: CASSQLGQGATSPLHF
CDR3 DNA: TGTGCCAGCAGCCAACTTGGACAGGGGGCTACTTCACCCCTCCACTTT

J gene: TRBJ1-2
D gene: -
clone size: many
V gene: TRBV20-1
CDR3 protein: CSASRGNLYGYTF
CDR3 DNA: TGCAGCGCCTCGAGGGGAAACCTCTATGGCTACACCTTC

J gene: TRBJ2-3
D gene: -
clone size: many
V gene: TRBV10-1
CDR3 protein: CASSESGGPTDTQYF
CDR3 DNA: TGCGCCAGCAGTGAGTCGGGGGGGCCCACAGATACGCAGTATTTT

J gene: TRBJ1-5
D gene: -
clone size: few
V gene: TRBV21-1
CDR3 protein: CASSKQEGRNQPQHF
CDR3 DNA: TGTGCCAGCAGCAAACAGGAGGGACGGAATCAGCCCCAGCATTTT

J gene: TRBJ1-5
D gene: -
clone size: few
V gene: TRBV12-3/TRBV12-4
CDR3 protein: CASSLAYGSSNQPQHF
CDR3 DNA: TGTGCCAGCAGTTTAGCGTATGGGTCGAGCAATCAGCCCCAGCATTTT

J gene: TRBJ2-7
D gene: -
clone size: many
V gene: TRBV20-1
CDR3 protein: CSALKGYEQYF
CDR3 DNA: TGCAGTGCTCTTAAAGGGTACGAGCAGTACTTC

J gene: TRBJ2-7
D gene: TRBD1
clone size: -
V gene: TRBV9
CDR3 protein: CASSVEGASSYEQYF
CDR3 DNA: TGTGCCAGCAGCGTTGAGGGGGCAAGCTCCTACGAGCAGTACTTC

J gene: TRBJ2-7
D gene: TRBD2
clone size: many
V gene: TRBV20-1
CDR3 protein: CSTNPGLVVHEQYF
CDR3 DNA: TGCAGTACTAACCCGGGACTAGTTGTCCACGAGCAGTACTTC

J gene: TRBJ2-3
D gene: -
clone size: few
V gene: TRBV6-5
CDR3 protein: CASSRGRTDTQYF
CDR3 DNA: TGTGCCAGCAGCCGAGGCAGAACAGATACGCAGTATTTT

J gene: TRBJ2-7
D gene: -
clone size: many
V gene: TRBV6-5
CDR3 protein: CASSPGRYYEQYF
CDR3 DNA: TGTGCCAGCAGTCCGGGACGTTACTACGAGCAGTACTTC

J gene: TRBJ2-3
D gene: -
clone size: -
V gene: TRBV30
CDR3 protein: CAWSEGNTDTQYF
CDR3 DNA: TGTGCCTGGAGTGAAGGCAACACAGATACGCAGTATTTT

J gene: TRBJ2-1
D gene: TRBD2
clone size: few
V gene: TRBV29-1
CDR3 protein: CSVSLGLAGAQSSYNEQFF
CDR3 DNA: TGCAGCGTCTCTCTGGGACTAGCGGGGGCCCAGTCTTCCTACAATGAGCAGTTCTTC

J gene: TRBJ2-6
D gene: -
clone size: few
V gene: TRBV29-1
CDR3 protein: CSVYSSGANVLTF
CDR3 DNA: TGCAGCGTGTATTCCTCTGGGGCCAACGTCCTGACTTTC

J gene: TRBJ2-1
D gene: -
clone size: -
V gene: TRBV10-2
CDR3 protein: CTTRDWSSYNEQFF
CDR3 DNA: TGCACCACAAGGGACTGGAGCTCCTACAATGAGCAGTTCTTC

J gene: TRBJ2-1
D gene: -
clone size: many
V gene: TRBV29-1
CDR3 protein: CSVDGQGLPGGSYNEQFF
CDR3 DNA: TGCAGCGTTGACGGACAGGGACTCCCGGGGGGCTCCTACAATGAGCAGTTCTTC

J gene: TRBJ2-1
D gene: -
clone size: many
V gene: TRBV12-3/TRBV12-4
CDR3 protein: CASSFGSSYNEQFF
CDR3 DNA: TGTGCCAGCAGTTTTGGAAGCTCCTACAATGAGCAGTTCTTC

J gene: TRBJ1-2
D gene: TRBD1
clone size: few
V gene: TRBV6-6
CDR3 protein: CASRETTGGRGYTF
CDR3 DNA: TGTGCCAGCAGGGAGACCACAGGGGGACGTGGCTACACCTTC

J gene: TRBJ2-4
D gene: -
clone size: -
V gene: TRBV28
CDR3 protein: CASSLASLGKNIQYF
CDR3 DNA: TGTGCCAGCAGTTTGGCTAGCCTGGGCAAAAACATTCAGTACTTC

J gene: TRBJ2-5
D gene: -
clone size: many
V gene: TRBV6-2/TRBV6-3
CDR3 protein: CASRPDLRGGQETQYF
CDR3 DNA: TGTGCCAGCAGACCCGATCTGAGGGGTGGTCAAGAGACCCAGTACTTC

J gene: TRBJ2-7
D gene: TRBD2
clone size: few
V gene: TRBV7-7
CDR3 protein: CASSLGEGYEQYF
CDR3 DNA: TGTGCCAGCAGCTTGGGGGAGGGCTACGAGCAGTACTTC

J gene: TRBJ1-1
D gene: -
clone size: -
V gene: TRBV7-2
CDR3 protein: CASSSHMNTEAFF
CDR3 DNA: TGTGCCAGCAGCTCCCACATGAACACTGAAGCTTTCTTT

J gene: TRBJ1-5
D gene: -
clone size: -
V gene: TRBV29-1
CDR3 protein: CSVGQGTEPQHF
CDR3 DNA: TGCAGCGTTGGGCAGGGGACCGAGCCCCAGCATTTT

J gene: TRBJ1-6
D gene: -
clone size: few
V gene: TRBV6-6
CDR3 protein: CASSLSGNSPLHF
CDR3 DNA: TGTGCCAGCAGTTTATCAGGGAACTCACCCCTCCACTTT

J gene: TRBJ2-7
D gene: -
clone size: many
V gene: TRBV5-4
CDR3 protein: CASSLPNRDSYEQYF
CDR3 DNA: TGTGCCAGCAGCCTCCCAAACCGGGATTCCTACGAGCAGTACTTC